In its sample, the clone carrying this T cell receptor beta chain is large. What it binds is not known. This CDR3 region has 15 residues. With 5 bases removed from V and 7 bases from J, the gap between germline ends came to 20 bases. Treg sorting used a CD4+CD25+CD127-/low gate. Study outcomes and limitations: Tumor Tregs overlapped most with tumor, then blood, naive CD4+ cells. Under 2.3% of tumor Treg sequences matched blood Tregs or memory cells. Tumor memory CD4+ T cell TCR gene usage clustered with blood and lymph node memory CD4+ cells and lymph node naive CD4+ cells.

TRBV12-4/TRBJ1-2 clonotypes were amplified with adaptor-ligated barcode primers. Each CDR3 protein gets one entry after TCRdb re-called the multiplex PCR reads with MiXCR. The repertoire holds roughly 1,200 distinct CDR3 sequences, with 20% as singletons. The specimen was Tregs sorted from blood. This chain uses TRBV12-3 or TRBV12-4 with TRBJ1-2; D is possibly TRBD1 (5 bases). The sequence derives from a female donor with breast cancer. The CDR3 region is CASSTRQRVSVGYTF. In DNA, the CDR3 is TGTGCCAGCAGTACACGACAGCGGGTTTCGGTTGGCTACACCTTC.